This T cell receptor (beta chain) was identified in a study of metastatic and nonmetastatic thyroid tumors. At the level of the study: Peripheral blood and tumor or nodule samples from malignant and benign thyroid patients were compared. Study findings and constraints: It was reportedly found that TCR beta diversity was significantly higher in malignant thyroid tumors than in benign nodules, a difference seen in both blood and tumor samples.

Sample share makes this clone medium-sized. Its antigen remains unidentified. TCRdb re-processed the PCR reads through MiXCR. The table has thousands of clones, 14% to 15% seen once. The CDR3 runs 13 residues. The germline V and J ends were trimmed by 7 bases and 4 bases, with 11 bases remaining between them. Before thyroid surgery, none of the patients had received any treatment. This TCR came from a female donor with papillary thyroid cancer or a benign thyroid nodule (not recorded which). Some clones in this sample may be carry-over from other donors' samples. The chain joins TRBV12-3 or TRBV12-4 to TRBJ1-3; D unclear. The sample comprised blood. In DNA form, the CDR3 reads TGTGCCAGCACCCCCGGTTTCGGAAACACCATATATTTT. Amino acid sequence: CASTPGFGNTIYF.